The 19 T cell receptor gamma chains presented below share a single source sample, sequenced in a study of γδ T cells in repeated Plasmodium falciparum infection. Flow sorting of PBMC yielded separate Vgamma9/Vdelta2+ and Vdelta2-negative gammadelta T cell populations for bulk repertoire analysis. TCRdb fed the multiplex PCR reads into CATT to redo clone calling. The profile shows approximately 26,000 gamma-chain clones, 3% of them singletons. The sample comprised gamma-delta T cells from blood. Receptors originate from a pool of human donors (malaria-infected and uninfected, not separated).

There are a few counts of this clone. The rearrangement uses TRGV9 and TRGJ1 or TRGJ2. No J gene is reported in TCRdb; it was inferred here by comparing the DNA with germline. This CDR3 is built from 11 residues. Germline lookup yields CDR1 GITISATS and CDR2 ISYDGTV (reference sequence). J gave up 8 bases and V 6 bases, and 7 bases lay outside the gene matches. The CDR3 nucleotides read TGTGCCTTGTGGATCCATCATAAGAAACTCTTT. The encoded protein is CALWIHHKKLF.

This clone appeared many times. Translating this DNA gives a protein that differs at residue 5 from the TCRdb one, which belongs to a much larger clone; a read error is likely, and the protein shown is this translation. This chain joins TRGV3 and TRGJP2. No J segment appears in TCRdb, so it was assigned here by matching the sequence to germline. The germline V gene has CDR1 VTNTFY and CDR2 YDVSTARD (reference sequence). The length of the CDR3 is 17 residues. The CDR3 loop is CATWGRPSAPRDWIKTF. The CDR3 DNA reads TGTGCCACCTGGGGCAGGCCGTCTGCTCCCCGTGATTGGATCAAGACGTTT.

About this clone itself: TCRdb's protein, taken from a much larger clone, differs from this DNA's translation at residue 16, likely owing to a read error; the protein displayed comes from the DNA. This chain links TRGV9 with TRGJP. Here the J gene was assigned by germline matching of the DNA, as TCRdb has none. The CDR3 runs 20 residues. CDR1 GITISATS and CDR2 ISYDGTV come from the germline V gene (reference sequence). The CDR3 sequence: CALWEVWSLLGELGKEIKVF. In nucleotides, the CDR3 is TGTGCCTTGTGGGAGGTCTGGTCTCTATTAGGAGAGTTGGGCAAAGAAATCAAGGTATTT.

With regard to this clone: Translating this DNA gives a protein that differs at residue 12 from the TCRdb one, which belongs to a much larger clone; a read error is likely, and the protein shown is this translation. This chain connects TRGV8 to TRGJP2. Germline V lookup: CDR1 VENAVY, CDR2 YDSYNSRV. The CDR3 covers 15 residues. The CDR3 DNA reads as TGTGCCACCTGGGCCCCAAGGAGTAGTGATTGGACCAAGACGTTT. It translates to CATWAPRSSDWTKTF.

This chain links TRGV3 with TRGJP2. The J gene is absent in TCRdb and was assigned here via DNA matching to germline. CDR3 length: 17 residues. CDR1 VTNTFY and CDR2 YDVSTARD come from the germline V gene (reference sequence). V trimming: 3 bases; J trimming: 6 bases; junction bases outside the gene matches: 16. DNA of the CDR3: TGTGCCACCTGGGACGGGCCTATGTTAGTTGGTGATTGGATCAAGACGTTT. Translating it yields CATWDGPMLVGDWIKTF.

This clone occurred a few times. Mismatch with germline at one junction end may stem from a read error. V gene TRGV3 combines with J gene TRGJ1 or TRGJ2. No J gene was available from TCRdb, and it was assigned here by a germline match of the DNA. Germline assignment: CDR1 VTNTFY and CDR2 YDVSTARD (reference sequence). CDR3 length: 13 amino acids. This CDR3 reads CATWNSGYYKKLF. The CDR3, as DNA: TGTGCCACCTGGAACAGTGGTTATTACAAGAAACTCTTT.

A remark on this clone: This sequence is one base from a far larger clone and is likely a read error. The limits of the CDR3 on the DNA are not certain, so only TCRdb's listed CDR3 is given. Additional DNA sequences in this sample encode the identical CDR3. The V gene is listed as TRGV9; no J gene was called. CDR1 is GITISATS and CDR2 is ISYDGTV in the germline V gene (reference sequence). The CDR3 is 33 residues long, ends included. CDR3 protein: CALCSKGVVVIRNSLAVEQHWLSQVSIGRIQHF.

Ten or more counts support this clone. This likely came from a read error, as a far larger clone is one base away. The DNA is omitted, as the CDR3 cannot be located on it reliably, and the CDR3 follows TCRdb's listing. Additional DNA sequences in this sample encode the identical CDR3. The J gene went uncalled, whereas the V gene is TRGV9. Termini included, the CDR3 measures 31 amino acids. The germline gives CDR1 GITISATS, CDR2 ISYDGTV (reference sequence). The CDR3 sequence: CALWEAIIIRNSLAVEQHLLSQVSIGRIQHF.

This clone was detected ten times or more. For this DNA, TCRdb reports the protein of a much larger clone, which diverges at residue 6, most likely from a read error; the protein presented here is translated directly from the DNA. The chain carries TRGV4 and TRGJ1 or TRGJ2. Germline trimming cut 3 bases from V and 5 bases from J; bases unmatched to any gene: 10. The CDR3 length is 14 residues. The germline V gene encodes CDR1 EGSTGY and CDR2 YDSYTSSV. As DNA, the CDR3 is TGTGCCACCTGGGATAGGCGGGTGAATTATAAGAAACTCTTT. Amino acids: CATWDRRVNYKKLF.

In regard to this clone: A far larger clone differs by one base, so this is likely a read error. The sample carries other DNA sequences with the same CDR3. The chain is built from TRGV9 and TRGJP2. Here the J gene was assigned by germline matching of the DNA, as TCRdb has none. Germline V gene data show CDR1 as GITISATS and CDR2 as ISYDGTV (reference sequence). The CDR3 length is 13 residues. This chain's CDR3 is CALWVEIDWIKTF. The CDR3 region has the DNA TGTGCCCTGTGGGTGGAAATTGATTGGATCAAGACGTTT.

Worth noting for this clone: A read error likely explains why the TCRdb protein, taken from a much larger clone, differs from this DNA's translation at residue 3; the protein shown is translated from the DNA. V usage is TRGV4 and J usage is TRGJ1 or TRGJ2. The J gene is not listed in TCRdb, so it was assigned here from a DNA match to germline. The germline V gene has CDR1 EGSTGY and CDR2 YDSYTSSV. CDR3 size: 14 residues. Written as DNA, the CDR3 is TGTGCCATCTGGGATGTCCCGAATTATTATAAGAAACTCTTT. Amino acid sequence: CAIWDVPNYYKKLF.

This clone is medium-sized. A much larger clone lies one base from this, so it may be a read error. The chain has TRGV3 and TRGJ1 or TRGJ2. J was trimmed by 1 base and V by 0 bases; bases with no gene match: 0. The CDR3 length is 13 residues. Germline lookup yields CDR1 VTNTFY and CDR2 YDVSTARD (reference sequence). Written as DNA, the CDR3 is TGTGCCACCTGGGACAGGAATTATTATAAGAAACTCTTT. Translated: CATWDRNYYKKLF.

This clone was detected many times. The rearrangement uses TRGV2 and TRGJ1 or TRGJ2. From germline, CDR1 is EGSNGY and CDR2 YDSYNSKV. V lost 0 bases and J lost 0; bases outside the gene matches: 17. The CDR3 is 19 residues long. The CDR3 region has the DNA TGTGCCACCTGGGACGGGCCCTTCGGGAAGAATTCGAATTATTATAAGAAACTCTTT. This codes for CATWDGPFGKNSNYYKKLF.

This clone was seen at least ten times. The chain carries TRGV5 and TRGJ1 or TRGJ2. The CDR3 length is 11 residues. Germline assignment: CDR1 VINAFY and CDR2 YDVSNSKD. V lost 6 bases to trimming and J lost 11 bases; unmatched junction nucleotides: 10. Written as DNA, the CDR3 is TGTGCCACCTGGACTTCAAGTGAGAAACTCTTT. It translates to CATWTSSEKLF.

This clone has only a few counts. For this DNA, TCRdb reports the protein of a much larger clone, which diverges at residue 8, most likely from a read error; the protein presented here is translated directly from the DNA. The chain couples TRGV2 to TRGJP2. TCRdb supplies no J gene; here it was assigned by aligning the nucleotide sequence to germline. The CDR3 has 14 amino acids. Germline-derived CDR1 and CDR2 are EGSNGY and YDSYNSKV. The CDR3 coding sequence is TGTGCCACCTGGGACGGAAGTAATGATTGGATCAAGACGTTT. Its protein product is CATWDGSNDWIKTF.

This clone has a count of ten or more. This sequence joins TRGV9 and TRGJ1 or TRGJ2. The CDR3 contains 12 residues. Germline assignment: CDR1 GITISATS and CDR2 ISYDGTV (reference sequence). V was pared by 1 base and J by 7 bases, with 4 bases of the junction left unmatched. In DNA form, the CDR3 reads TGTGCCTTGTGGGAGGTCAAGTATAAGAAACTCTTT. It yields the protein CALWEVKYKKLF.

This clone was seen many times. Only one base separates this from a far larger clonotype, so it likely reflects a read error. CDR3 amino acids: CATWDGLYYKKLF. The CDR3 bases are TGTGCCACCTGGGACGGCCTTTATTATAAGAAGCTCTTT. The chain couples TRGV3 to TRGJ1 or TRGJ2. The CDR3 is 13 amino acids. Germline CDR1 and CDR2: VTNTFY and YDVSTARD (reference sequence).

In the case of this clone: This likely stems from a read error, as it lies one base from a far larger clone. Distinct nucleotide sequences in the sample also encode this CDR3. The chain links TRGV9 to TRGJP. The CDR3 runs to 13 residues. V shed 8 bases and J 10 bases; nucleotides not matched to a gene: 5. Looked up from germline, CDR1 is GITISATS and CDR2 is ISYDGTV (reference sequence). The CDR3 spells CALLGLGKKIKVF. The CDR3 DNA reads TGTGCCTTGTTAGGATTGGGCAAAAAAATCAAGGTATTT.

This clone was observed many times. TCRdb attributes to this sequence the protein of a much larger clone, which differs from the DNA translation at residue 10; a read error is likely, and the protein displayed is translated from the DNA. CDR3 sequence reads: CALWEVAFKELF. DNA of the CDR3: TGTGCCTTGTGGGAGGTGGCCTTCAAGGAACTCTTT. This rearrangement joins TRGV9 to TRGJ1 or TRGJ2. Germline V CDR1 and CDR2: GITISATS, ISYDGTV (reference sequence). V lost 0 bases, J lost 14 bases, and 10 bases stayed unmatched. This CDR3 spans 12 amino acids.